The clone carrying this T cell receptor (beta chain) was recorded a few times. This sample stems from a study of blood T cells in healthy people across ages. Per germline, CDR1 MNHEY and CDR2 SVGAGI. Unmatched junction bases numbered 17, after V lost 0 bases and J lost 5 bases. The CDR3 sequence is 20 residues long. Sample-barcoded 5' priming and a J-beta primer mix drove a second PCR of about 6 to 11 cycles. A single record per CDR3 protein comes from TCRdb applying MiXCR to the 5' RACE reads. Of 800,000 to 1,300,000 distinct CDR3 sequences in the sample, 20% to 25% were seen once. This sample was shared with a second study, whose subject was T cells of mothers and their children.

The source material was blood. The chain has TRBV6-5 and TRBJ2-1, with 9 nucleotides matching TRBD2. The sequence was collected from a girl aged 2 to 10 in good health. The CDR3 DNA is TGTGCCAGCAGTTACTCGAGGCTAGCGGGGCAACCCATACCCCACAATGAGCAGTTCTTC. It encodes CASSYSRLAGQPIPHNEQFF.